This T cell receptor beta chain originates from a study of OX40 agonist ivuxolimab in advanced cancers. Study background: Patients achieving partial responses numbered three: one hepatocellular carcinoma case and two cutaneous melanoma cases. Points from the study as a whole: Near-lowest levels of clonal expansion characterized partial responders at 0.1-3.0 mg/kg.

The V and J ends lost 5 bases and 15 bases respectively, with 14 bases between them. The CDR3 totals 11 residues. CDR1 LNHDA and CDR2 SQIVND come from the germline V gene (reference sequence). This clone occurred a few times. What it recognizes is unknown. Sequencing used immunoSEQ multiplex PCR; TCRdb keeps in-frame clones, though not all of them. The sample shows 130,000 or so clones, roughly 95% of them seen only once. The clonotype was recovered from an adult with an advanced solid tumor such as melanoma, head and neck, liver or kidney cancer. The material was CD4+ or CD8+ T cells sorted from blood, obtained in a trial of the OX40 agonist ivuxolimab. This rearrangement joins TRBV19 to TRBJ2-1; D possibly corresponds to TRBD2 (6 bases). In DNA, the CDR3 is TGTGCCAGTAGTTGGCGGGACCGTCGGTTCTTC. Protein: CASSWRDRRFF.